Listed here are 2 T cell receptor beta chains from one sample, sequenced in a study of cytomegalovirus exposure and HLA in healthy donors. Use of 60 Vbeta and 13 Jbeta primers characterized the PCR. TCRdb's table, derived via immunoSEQ multiplex PCR, lists solely in-frame clones and lacks some. This table holds 200,000 or so clones, roughly 83% found once. Input material: PBMCs. All receptors derive from a girl aged 10 to 17 in good health and CMV-seronegative.

The rearrangement links TRBV7-6 to TRBJ2-2, with 7 bases matching TRBD1. Germline V gives CDR1 SGHVS, CDR2 FNYEAQ. Trimming took 2 bases from V and 1 from J; bases not matched to a gene: 22. CDR3 size: 22 residues. The CDR3 DNA follows: TGTGCCAGCAGCTTACGTGCACCGACACAGGGGAACTATCCGGGGAACACCGGGGAGCTGTTTTTT. Amino acids: CASSLRAPTQGNYPGNTGELFF.

This sequence joins TRBV18 and TRBJ2-2; D gene unclear. The V end was cut by 4 bases, the J end by 8 bases, with 14 bases between. From germline, CDR1 is KGHSH and CDR2 LQKENI. The CDR3 covers 14 residues. The CDR3 nucleotides read TGTGCCAGCTCACAACCCCCCTTTCAGGGGGAGCTGTTTTTT. Residues: CASSQPPFQGELFF.